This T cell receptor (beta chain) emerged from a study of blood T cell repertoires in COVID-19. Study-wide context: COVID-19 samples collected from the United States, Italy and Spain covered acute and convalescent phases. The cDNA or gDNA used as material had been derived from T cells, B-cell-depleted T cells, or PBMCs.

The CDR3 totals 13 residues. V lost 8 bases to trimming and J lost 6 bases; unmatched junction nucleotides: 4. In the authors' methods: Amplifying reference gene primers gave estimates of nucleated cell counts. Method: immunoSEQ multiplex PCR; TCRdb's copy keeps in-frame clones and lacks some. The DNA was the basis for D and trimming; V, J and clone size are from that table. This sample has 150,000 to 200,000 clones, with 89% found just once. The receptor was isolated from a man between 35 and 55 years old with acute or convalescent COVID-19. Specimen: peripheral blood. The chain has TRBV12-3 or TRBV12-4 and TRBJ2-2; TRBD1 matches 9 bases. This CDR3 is CASAGTGPGELFF. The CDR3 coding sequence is TGTGCCAGCGCAGGGACAGGGCCCGGGGAGCTGTTTTTT.